Listed here are 13 T cell receptor beta chains from one sample, sequenced in a study of cytomegalovirus exposure and HLA in healthy donors. PCR was performed using 60 Vbeta and 13 Jbeta primers. The repertoire was sequenced with immunoSEQ multiplex PCR; TCRdb's copy has only in-frame clones and lacks some. The top ten hold 5.5% to 7% of the sample, which has around 130,000 clones, roughly 70% seen once. Sequenced input: PBMCs. Source of these receptors: a middle-aged man in good health and CMV-seropositive.

The V and J genes are TRBV6-5 and TRBJ2-7; 9 nucleotides line up with TRBD1. CDR1 and CDR2 (germline): MNHEY, SVGAGI. Trimming removed 4 bases from V and 1 base from J; junction bases left unmatched: 5. The CDR3 loop spans 15 amino acids. CDR3 DNA sequence: TGTGCCAGCAGTTCCCCGGGACAGGGATCCTACGAGCAGTACTTC. Translating it yields CASSSPGQGSYEQYF.

The chain uses TRBV7-2 and TRBJ1-1; 8 bases match TRBD1. Looked up from germline, CDR1 is SGHTA and CDR2 is FQGNSA. This CDR3 contains 16 residues. J was trimmed by 10 bases and V by 0 bases; bases with no gene match: 13. CDR3 in DNA: TGTGCCAGCAGCTTAGCCCGATGGACAGGGTTGGGTGCAGCTTTCTTT. It yields the protein CASSLARWTGLGAAFF.

The chain carries TRBV4-2 and TRBJ2-2; 10 nucleotides align to TRBD1. This CDR3 region has 17 residues. V lost 2 bases to trimming and J lost 5 bases; unmatched junction nucleotides: 8. Germline loops: CDR1 LGHNA, CDR2 YNFKEQ. CDR3 amino acids: CASSQPMDRGRTGELFF. CDR3 bases: TGTGCCAGCAGCCAACCTATGGACAGGGGGAGGACCGGGGAGCTGTTTTTT.

This chain uses TRBV15 with TRBJ1-2; TRBD1 matches at 9 bases. With 2 bases clipped from V and 7 bases from J, the junction kept 5 bases outside the gene matches. This CDR3 has 14 residues. CDR1 is LNHNV and CDR2 is YYDKDF in the germline V gene (reference sequence). The CDR3 nucleotides read TGTGCCACCAGCAGACCCGGGACAGGGAGTGGCTACACCTTC. Protein: CATSRPGTGSGYTF.

This clone was seen only a few times. This chain links TRBV7-2 with TRBJ2-7, with D maybe TRBD2 (5 bases). Germline V gene data show CDR1 as SGHTA and CDR2 as FQGNSA. This CDR3 comprises 13 residues. The V gene lost 2 bases and the J gene lost 0 bases, with 5 bases spanning the gap. The CDR3 protein is CASSLSGSYEQYF. Here the CDR3 DNA reads TGTGCCAGCAGCTTAAGCGGCTCCTACGAGCAGTACTTC. Variable domain in full (rest from reference TRBV7-2 and TRBJ2-7): GAGVSQSPSNKVTEKGKDVELRCDPISGHTALYWYRQSLGQGLEFLIYFQGNSAPDKSGLPSDRFSAERTGGSVSTLTIQRTQQEDSAVYLCASSLSGSYEQYFGPGTRLTVT.

The chain has TRBV25-1 and TRBJ2-7, with a possible D match to TRBD1 (6 bases). This CDR3 comprises 16 residues. V was shortened by 4 bases and J by 0 bases, with 16 bases between the two germline ends. Germline-derived CDR1 and CDR2 are MGHDK and SYGVNS. The DNA of the CDR3 is TGTGCCAGCAGTGGGCGAGGGGTCAGGGGCTCCTACGAGCAGTACTTC. Translating gives CASSGRGVRGSYEQYF.

V usage is TRBV5-1 and J usage is TRBJ2-7, with 10 bases matching TRBD1. Germline values: CDR1 SGHRS, CDR2 YFSETQ. With V trimmed by 3 bases and J by 2 bases, 5 bases remained unmatched. This CDR3 spans 15 amino acids. CDR3 sequence (DNA): TGCGCCAGCAGCTGGGGGGGGACAGGGGCCTACGAGCAGTACTTC. Translating it yields CASSWGGTGAYEQYF.

V gene TRBV4-2 combines with J gene TRBJ2-5; the match to TRBD2 covers 8 bases. Germline-derived CDR1 and CDR2 are LGHNA and YNFKEQ. CDR3 size: 16 residues. Trimming took 0 bases from V and 5 from J; bases not matched to a gene: 8. The CDR3 nucleotides read TGTGCCAGCAGCCAAGAGGGGGGGCGGGGGGTGGAGACCCAGTACTTC. It encodes CASSQEGGRGVETQYF.

The V call is TRBV2, the J call TRBJ1-5; TRBD1 is a possible D gene (6 bases). Trimming removed 5 bases at V and 1 base at J, with 12 bases between. The length of the CDR3 is 15 residues. Germline CDR1 reads SNHLY; CDR2 reads FYNNEI. CDR3 amino acids: CASSPGQISNQPQHF. The DNA of the CDR3 is TGTGCCAGCAGTCCCGGACAGATAAGCAATCAGCCCCAGCATTTT.

This chain joins TRBV9 and TRBJ2-7, with D perhaps matching TRBD1 (5 bases). V gave up 0 bases and J gave up 6 bases, with 13 bases separating them. The CDR3 covers 14 residues. The germline gives CDR1 SGDLS, CDR2 YYNGEE. CDR3 sequence: CASSVAHQGLEQYF. CDR3 nucleotides: TGTGCCAGCAGCGTAGCCCACCAGGGCCTCGAGCAGTACTTC.

This chain joins TRBV5-1 and TRBJ2-3; TRBD1 aligns across 8 bases. Germline CDR1 is SGHRS and CDR2 is YFSETQ. The ends lost 0 bases at V and 5 bases at J; junction bases unmatched: 5. This CDR3 is built from 15 residues. The CDR3 DNA is TGCGCCAGCAGCTTGGGCCAGGGGGCTGAAGATACGCAGTATTTT. It translates to CASSLGQGAEDTQYF.

This chain links TRBV6-1 with TRBJ2-3, with 7 bases aligning to TRBD2. With V trimmed by 6 bases and J by 2 bases, 5 bases remained unmatched. CDR3 length: 14 residues. Looked up from germline, CDR1 is MNHNS and CDR2 is SASEGT. In DNA, the CDR3 is TGTGCCAGCAGGGATTGGGACTACACAGATACGCAGTATTTT. This codes for CASRDWDYTDTQYF.

J is TRBJ2-3 and V is TRBV5-4; 7 bases line up with TRBD2. This CDR3 has 15 residues. Germline CDR1 SGHNT, CDR2 YYREEE (reference sequence). The J segment lost 1 base and the V segment lost 6 bases, leaving 8 bases of the junction unmatched. CDR3 DNA sequence: TGTGCCAGCACCAGACGCGGGGGTCGCACAGATACGCAGTATTTT. This translates into CASTRRGGRTDTQYF.